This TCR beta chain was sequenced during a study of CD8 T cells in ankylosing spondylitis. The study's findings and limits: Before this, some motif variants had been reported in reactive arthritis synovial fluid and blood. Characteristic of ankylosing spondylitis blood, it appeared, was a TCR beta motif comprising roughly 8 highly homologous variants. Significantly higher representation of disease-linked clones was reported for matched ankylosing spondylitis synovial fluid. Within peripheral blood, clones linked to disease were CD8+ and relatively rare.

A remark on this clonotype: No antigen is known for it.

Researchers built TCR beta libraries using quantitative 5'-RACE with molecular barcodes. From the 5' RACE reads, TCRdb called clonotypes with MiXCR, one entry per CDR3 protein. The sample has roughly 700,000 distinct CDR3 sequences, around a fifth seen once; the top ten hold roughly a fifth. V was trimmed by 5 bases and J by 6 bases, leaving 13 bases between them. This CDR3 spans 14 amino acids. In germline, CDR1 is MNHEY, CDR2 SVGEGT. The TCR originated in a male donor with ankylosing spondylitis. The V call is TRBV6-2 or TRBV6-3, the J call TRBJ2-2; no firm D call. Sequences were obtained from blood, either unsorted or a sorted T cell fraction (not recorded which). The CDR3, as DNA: TGTGCCAGCAGTCCCCTAGACGTCTCCGGGGAGCTGTTTTTT. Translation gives CASSPLDVSGELFF.